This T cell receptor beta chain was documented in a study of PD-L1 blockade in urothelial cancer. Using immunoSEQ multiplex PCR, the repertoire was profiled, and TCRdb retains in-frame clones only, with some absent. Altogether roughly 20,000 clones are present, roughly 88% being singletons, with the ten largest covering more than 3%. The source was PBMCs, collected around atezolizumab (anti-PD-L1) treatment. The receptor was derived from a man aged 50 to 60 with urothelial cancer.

The CDR3 DNA reads as TGTGCCAGCAGCCAAAGTCAGGGGCGTTATGGCTACACCTTC. Protein product: CASSQSQGRYGYTF. This rearrangement joins TRBV14 to TRBJ1-2; tentative D call: TRBD1 (6 bases). The germline V and J ends were trimmed by 2 bases and 5 bases, with 12 bases remaining between them. This CDR3 is built from 14 residues. The germline V gene has CDR1 SGHDN and CDR2 FVKESK.